This T cell receptor (beta chain) originates from a study of blood T cell repertoires in COVID-19. Turning to the study itself: The samples span acute and convalescent COVID-19 from the United States, Italy and Spain. In each case, the material was cDNA or gDNA derived from T cells, B-cell-depleted T cells, or PBMCs.

Per the authors' pipeline: Estimation of nucleated cell counts was performed using reference gene primer amplification. Clones were sequenced by immunoSEQ multiplex PCR, and TCRdb holds only the in-frame ones, with some missing. V and J calls and clone size are given by that table; D and trimming were obtained from the DNA. The sample contains about 270,000 clones, more than 75% of which appear only once. The length of the CDR3 is 17 residues. CDR1 and CDR2 from the germline V gene are KGHSH and LQKENI. V trimming: 1 base; J trimming: 1 base; junction bases outside the gene matches: 5. Cohort allocation depended upon clinical history that participants reported.

The rearrangement joins TRBV18 to TRBJ2-5, with 11 bases aligning to TRBD2. The specimen was PBMCs or T cells enriched from blood (not recorded which). The source of this sequence is a woman between 40 and 55 years old with acute COVID-19. The CDR3 sequence: CASSPRLAGGSQETQYF. Written as DNA, the CDR3 is TGTGCCAGCTCACCACGGCTAGCGGGGGGATCCCAAGAGACCCAGTACTTC.